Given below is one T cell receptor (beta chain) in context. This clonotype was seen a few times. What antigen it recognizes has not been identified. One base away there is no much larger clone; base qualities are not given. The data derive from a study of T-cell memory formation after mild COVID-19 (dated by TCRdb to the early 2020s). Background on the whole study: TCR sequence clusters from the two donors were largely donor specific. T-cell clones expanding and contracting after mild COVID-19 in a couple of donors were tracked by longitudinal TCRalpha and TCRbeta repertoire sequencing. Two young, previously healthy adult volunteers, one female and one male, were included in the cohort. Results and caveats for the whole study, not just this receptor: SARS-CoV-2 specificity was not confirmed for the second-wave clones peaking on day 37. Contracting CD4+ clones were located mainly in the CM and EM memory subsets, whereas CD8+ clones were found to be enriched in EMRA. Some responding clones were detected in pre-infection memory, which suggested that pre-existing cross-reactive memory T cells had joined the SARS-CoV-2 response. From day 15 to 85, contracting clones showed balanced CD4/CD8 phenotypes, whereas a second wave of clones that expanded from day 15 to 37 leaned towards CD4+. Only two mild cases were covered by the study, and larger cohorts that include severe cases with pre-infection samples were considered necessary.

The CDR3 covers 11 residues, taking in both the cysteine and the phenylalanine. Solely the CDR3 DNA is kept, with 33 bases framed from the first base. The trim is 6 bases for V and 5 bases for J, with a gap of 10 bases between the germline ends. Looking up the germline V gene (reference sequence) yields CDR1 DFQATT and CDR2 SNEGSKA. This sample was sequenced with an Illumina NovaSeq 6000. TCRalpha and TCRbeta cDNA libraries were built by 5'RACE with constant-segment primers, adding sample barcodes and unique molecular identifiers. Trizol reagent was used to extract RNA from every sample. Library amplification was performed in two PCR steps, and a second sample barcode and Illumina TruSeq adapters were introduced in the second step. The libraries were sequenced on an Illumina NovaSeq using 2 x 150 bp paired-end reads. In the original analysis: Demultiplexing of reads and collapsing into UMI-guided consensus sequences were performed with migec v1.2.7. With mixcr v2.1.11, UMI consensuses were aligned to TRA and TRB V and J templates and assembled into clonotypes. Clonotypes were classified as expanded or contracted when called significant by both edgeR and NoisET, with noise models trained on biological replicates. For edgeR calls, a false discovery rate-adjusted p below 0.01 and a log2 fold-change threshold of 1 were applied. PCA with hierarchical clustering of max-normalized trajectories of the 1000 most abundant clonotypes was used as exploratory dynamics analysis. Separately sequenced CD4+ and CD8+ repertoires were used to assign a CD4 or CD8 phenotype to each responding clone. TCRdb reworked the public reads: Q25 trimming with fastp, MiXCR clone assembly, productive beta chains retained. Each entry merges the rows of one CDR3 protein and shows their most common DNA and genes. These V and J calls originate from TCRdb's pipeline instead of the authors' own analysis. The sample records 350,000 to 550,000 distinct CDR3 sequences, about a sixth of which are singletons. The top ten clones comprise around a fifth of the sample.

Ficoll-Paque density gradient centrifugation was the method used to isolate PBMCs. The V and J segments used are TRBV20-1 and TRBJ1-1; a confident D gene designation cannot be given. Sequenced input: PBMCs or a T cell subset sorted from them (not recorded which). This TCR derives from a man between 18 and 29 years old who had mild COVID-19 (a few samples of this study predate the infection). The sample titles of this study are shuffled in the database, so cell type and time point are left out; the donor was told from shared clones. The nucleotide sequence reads TGCAGTGCCCCGCGCGGTACTGAAGCTTTCTTT. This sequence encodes CSAPRGTEAFF.